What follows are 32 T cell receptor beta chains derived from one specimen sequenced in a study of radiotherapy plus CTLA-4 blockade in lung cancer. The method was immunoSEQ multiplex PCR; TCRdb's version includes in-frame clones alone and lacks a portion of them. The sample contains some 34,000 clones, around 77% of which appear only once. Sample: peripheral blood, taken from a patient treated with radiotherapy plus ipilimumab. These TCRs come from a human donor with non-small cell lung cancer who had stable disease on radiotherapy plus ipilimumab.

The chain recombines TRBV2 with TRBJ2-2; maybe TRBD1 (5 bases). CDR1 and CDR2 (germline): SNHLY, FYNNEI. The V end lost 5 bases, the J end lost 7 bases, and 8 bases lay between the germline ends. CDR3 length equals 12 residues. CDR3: CASSPQGGELFF. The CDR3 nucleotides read TGTGCCAGCAGTCCGCAGGGCGGGGAGCTGTTTTTT. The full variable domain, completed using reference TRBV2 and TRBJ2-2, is EPEVTQTPSHQVTQMGQEVILRCVPISNHLYFYWYRQILGQKVEFLVSFYNNEISEKSEIFDDQFSVERPDGSNFTLKIRSTKLEDSAMYFCASSPQGGELFFGEGSRLTVL.

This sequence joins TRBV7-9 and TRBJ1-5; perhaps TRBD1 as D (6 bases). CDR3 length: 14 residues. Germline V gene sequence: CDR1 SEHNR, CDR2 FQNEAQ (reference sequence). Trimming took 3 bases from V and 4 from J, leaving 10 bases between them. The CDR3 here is CASSLGRGNQPQHF. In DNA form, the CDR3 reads TGTGCCAGCAGCTTGGGAAGGGGGAATCAGCCCCAGCATTTT.

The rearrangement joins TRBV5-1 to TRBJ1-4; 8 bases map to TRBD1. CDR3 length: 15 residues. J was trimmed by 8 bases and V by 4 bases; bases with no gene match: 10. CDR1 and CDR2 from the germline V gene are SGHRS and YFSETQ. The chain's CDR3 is CASSPQTGEGEKLFF. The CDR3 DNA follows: TGCGCCAGCAGCCCGCAGACAGGGGAGGGCGAAAAACTGTTTTTT.

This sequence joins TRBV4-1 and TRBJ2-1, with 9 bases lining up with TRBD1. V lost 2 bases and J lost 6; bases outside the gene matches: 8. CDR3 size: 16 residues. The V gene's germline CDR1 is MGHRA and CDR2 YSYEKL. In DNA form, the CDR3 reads TGCGCCAGCAGCCAACCACCCGGGACAGGGTCCAATGAGCAGTTCTTC. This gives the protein CASSQPPGTGSNEQFF.

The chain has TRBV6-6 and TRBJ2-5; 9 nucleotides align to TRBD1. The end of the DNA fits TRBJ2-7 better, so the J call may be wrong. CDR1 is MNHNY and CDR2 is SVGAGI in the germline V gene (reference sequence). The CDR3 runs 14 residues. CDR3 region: CASSRQGEASEQYF. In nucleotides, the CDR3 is TGTGCCAGCAGTAGACAGGGGGAGGCGAGCGAGCAGTACTTC.

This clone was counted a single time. This CDR3 reads CASSQLPVYGYTF. Written as DNA, the CDR3 is TGTGCCAGCAGCCAACTGCCGGTCTATGGCTACACCTTC. The rearrangement links TRBV16 to TRBJ1-2; no clear D gene. The CDR3 has 13 amino acids. V was pared by 2 bases and J by 4 bases, with 8 bases between. CDR1 KGHSY and CDR2 FQNENV come from the germline V gene.

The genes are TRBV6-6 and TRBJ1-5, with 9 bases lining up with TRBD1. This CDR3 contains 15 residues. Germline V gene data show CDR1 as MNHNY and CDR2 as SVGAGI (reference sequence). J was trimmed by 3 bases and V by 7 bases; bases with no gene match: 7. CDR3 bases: TGTGCCAGCACCAGACAGGGGGGTGTCAATCAGCCCCAGCATTTT. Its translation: CASTRQGGVNQPQHF.

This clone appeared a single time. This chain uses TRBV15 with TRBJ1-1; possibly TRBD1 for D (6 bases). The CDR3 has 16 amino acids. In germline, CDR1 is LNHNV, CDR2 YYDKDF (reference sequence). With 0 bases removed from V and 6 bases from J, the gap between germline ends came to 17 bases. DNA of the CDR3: TGTGCCACCAGCAGAGATTTGGGTAGACAGGAGGCTGAAGCTTTCTTT. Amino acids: CATSRDLGRQEAEAFF.

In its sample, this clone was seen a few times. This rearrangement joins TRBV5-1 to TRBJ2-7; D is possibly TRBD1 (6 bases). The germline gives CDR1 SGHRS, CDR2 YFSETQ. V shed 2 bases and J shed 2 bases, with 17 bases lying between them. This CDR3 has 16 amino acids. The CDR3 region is CASSFRSEGVTYEQYF. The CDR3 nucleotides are TGCGCCAGCAGCTTTCGTTCAGAGGGGGTAACCTACGAGCAGTACTTC.

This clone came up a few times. In DNA form, the CDR3 reads TGTGCCAGCACCCTGCGGGCTAGCGGGAGCTACGAGCAGTACTTC. It translates to CASTLRASGSYEQYF. This chain links TRBV4-2 with TRBJ2-7; 10 bases fit TRBD2. Trimming at V came to 7 bases and at J to 3 bases, leaving 9 bases not matched to a gene. Germline V gene data show CDR1 as LGHNA and CDR2 as YNFKEQ. The CDR3 consists of 15 residues.

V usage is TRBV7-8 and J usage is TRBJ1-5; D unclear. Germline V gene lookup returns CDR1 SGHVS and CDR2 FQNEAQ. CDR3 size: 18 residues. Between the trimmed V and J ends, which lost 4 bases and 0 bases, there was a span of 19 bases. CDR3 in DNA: TGTGCCAGCAGCTCCCAAGATAGACTTTCTTTTAGCAATCAGCCCCAGCATTTT. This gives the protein CASSSQDRLSFSNQPQHF.

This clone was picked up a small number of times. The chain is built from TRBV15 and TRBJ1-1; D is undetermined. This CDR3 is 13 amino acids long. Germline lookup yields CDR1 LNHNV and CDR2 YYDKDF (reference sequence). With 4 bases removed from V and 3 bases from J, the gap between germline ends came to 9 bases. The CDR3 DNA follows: TGTGCCACCAGCACCAGGACTGACACTGAAGCTTTCTTT. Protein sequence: CATSTRTDTEAFF.

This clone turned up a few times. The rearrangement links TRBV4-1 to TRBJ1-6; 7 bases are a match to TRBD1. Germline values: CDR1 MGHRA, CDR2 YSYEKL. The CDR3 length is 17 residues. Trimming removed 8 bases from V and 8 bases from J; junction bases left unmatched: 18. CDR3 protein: CASGSPIAGQKDSPLHF. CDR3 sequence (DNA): TGCGCCAGCGGATCACCCATCGCGGGACAGAAGGATTCACCCCTCCACTTT.

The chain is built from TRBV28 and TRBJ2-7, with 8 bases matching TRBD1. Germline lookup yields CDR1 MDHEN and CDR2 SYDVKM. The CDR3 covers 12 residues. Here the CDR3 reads CAVDRVTNEQYF. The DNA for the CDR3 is TGTGCTGTGGACAGGGTGACGAACGAGCAGTACTTC.

The CDR3, as DNA: TGTGCCAGCAGCGTACCCCGCTGGGACACTCCAAACACAGATACGCAGTATTTT. Protein sequence: CASSVPRWDTPNTDTQYF. The chain couples TRBV9 to TRBJ2-3, with D maybe TRBD1 (6 bases). In germline, CDR1 is SGDLS, CDR2 YYNGEE. With 1 base removed from V and 2 bases from J, the gap between germline ends came to 20 bases. The CDR3 length is 18 residues.

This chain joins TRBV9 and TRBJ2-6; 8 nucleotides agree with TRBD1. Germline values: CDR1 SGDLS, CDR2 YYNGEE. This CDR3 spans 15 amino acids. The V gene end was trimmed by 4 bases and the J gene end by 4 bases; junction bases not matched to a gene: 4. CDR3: CASSLRGRGANVLTF. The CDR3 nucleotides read TGTGCCAGCAGCCTCAGGGGGCGCGGGGCCAACGTCCTGACTTTC. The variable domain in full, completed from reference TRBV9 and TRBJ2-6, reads DSGVTQTPKHLITATGQRVTLRCSPRSGDLSVYWYQQSLDQGLQFLIQYYNGEERAKGNILERFSAQQFPDLHSELNLSSLELGDSALYFCASSLRGRGANVLTFGAGSRLTVL.

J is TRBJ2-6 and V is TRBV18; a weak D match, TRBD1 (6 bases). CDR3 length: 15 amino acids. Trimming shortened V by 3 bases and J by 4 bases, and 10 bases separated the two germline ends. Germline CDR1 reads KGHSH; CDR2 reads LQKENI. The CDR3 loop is CASSPGTYGANVLTF. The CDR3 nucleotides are TGTGCCAGCTCACCGGGGACATACGGGGCCAACGTCCTGACTTTC.

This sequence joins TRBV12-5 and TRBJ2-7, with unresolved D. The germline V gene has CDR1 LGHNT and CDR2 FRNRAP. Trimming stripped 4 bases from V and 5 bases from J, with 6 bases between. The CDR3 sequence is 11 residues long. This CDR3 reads CASGSRDEQYF. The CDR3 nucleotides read TGTGCTAGTGGTTCCCGAGACGAGCAGTACTTC. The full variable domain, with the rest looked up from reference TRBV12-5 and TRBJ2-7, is DARVTQTPRHKVTEMGQEVTMRCQPILGHNTVFWYRQTMMQGLELLAYFRNRAPLDDSGMPKDRFSAEMPDATLATLKIQPSEPRDSAVYFCASGSRDEQYFGPGTRLTVT.

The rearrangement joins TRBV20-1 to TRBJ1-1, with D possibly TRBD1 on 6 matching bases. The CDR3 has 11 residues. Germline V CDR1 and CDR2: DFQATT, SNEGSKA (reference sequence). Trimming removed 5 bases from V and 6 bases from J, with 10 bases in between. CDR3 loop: CSAWDTPEAFF. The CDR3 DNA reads TGCAGTGCTTGGGACACCCCTGAAGCTTTCTTT.

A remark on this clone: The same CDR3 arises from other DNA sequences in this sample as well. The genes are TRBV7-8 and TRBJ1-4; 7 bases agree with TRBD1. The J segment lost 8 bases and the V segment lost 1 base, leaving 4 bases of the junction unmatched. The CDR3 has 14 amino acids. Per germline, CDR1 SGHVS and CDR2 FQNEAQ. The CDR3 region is CASSLGGGDEKLFF. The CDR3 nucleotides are TGTGCCAGCAGCTTAGGAGGGGGCGACGAAAAACTGTTTTTT.

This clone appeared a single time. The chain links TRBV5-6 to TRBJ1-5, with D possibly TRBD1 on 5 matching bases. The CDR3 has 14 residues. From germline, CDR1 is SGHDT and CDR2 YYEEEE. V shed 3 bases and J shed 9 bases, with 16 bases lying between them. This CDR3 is CASSWDRGMGPQHF. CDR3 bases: TGTGCCAGCAGCTGGGATAGGGGAATGGGGCCCCAGCATTTT.

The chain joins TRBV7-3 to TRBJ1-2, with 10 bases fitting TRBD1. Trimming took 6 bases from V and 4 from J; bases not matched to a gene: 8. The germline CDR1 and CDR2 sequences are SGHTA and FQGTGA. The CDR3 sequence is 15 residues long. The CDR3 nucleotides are TGTGCCAGCAGTCCCGGGACAGGGGTCCGCTATGGCTACACCTTC. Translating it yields CASSPGTGVRYGYTF. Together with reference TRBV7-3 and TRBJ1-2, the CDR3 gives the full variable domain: GAGVSQTPSNKVTEKGKYVELRCDPISGHTALYWYRQSLGQGPEFLIYFQGTGAADDSGLPNDRFFAVRPEGSVSTLKIQRTERGDSAVYLCASSPGTGVRYGYTFGSGTRLTVV.

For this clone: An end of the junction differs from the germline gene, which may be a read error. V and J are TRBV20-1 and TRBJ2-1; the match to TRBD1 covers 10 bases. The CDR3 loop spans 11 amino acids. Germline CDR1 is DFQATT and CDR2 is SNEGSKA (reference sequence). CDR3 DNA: TGCAGTGCCCCCTTCCGGGACAGGGGACTCTTC. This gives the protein CSAPFRDRGLF.

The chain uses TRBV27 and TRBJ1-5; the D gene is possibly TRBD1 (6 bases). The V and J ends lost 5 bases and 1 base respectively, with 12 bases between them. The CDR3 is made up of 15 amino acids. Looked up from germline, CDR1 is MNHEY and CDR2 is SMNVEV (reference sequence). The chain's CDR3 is CASSMTGRSNQPQHF. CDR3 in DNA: TGTGCCAGCAGTATGACAGGTCGGAGCAATCAGCCCCAGCATTTT.

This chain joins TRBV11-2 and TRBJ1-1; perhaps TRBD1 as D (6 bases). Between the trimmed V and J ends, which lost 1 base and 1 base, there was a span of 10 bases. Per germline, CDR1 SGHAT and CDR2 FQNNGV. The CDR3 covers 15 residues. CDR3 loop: CASSLGGQSNTEAFF. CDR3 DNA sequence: TGTGCCAGCAGCTTAGGGGGACAATCGAACACTGAAGCTTTCTTT.

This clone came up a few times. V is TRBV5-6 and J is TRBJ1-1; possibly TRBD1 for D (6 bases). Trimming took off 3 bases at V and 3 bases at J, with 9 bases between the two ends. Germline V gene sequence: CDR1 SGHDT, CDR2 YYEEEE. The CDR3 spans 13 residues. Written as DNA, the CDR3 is TGTGCCAGCAGCTACGACAGGTACACTGAAGCTTTCTTT. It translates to CASSYDRYTEAFF.

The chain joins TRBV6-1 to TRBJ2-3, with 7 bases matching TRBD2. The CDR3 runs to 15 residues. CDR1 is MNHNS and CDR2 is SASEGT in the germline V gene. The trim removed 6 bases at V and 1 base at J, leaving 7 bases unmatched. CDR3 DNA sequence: TGTGCCAGCAGGGTAAAGCGGGGTCGCACAGATACGCAGTATTTT. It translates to CASRVKRGRTDTQYF.

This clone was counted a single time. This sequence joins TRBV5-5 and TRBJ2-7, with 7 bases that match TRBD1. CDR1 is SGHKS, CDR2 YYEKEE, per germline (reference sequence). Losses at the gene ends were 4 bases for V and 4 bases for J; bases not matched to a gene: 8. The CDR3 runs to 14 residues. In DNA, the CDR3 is TGTGCCAGCAGCACCTCCGGGACAGCTTACGAGCAGTACTTC. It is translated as CASSTSGTAYEQYF.

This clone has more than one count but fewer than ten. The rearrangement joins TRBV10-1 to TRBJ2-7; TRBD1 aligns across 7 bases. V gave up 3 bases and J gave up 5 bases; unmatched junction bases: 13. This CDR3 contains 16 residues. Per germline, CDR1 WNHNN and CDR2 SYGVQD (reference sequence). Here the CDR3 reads CASSEGQGGARDEQYF. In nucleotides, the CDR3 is TGCGCCAGCAGTGAAGGTCAAGGGGGCGCGAGAGACGAGCAGTACTTC.

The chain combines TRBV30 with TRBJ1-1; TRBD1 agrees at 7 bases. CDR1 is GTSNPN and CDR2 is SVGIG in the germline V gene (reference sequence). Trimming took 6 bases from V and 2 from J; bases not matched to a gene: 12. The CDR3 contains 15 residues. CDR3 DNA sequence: TGTGCCTGTTCGAAGGGGGCACGTGGAAACACTGAAGCTTTCTTT. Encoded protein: CACSKGARGNTEAFF.

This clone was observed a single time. The CDR3, as DNA: TGTGCCAGCAGTGATCCCGACAGGGGAGGGGGTGAGACCCAGTACTTC. This encodes CASSDPDRGGGETQYF. This rearrangement joins TRBV25-1 to TRBJ2-5; maybe TRBD1 (8 bases). Deletions cut 3 bases from V and 5 bases from J, with 19 bases between. The CDR3 is made up of 16 amino acids. Germline assignment: CDR1 MGHDK and CDR2 SYGVNS.

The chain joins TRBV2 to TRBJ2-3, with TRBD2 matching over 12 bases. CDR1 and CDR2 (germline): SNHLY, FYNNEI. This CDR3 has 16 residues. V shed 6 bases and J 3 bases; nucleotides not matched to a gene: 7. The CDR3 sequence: CASSRGLAGLTDTQYF. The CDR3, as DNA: TGTGCCAGCAGCCGCGGACTAGCGGGGCTTACAGATACGCAGTATTTT.